This T cell receptor (beta chain) was captured by sequencing in a study of blood T cell repertoires in COVID-19. Across the whole study: COVID-19 samples collected from the United States, Italy and Spain covered acute and convalescent phases. T cells, B-cell-depleted T cells, or PBMCs supplied cDNA or gDNA.

Here immunoSEQ multiplex PCR was the method, and the copy in TCRdb shows in-frame clones only, minus some. The sample shows 170,000 or so clones, about 75% of them seen only once. The TCR was taken from a woman in her seventies with acute or convalescent COVID-19. What was sequenced was peripheral blood.

The CDR3 region has the DNA TGTGCCAGCAGTGAAGCCGGGACAGGGACCTATGGCTACACCTTC. Amino acids: CASSEAGTGTYGYTF. V is TRBV2 and J is TRBJ1-2, with TRBD1 identical over 9 bases. The CDR3 spans 15 residues. Germline V gene sequence: CDR1 SNHLY, CDR2 FYNNEI. V lost 0 bases to trimming and J lost 4 bases; unmatched junction nucleotides: 3.